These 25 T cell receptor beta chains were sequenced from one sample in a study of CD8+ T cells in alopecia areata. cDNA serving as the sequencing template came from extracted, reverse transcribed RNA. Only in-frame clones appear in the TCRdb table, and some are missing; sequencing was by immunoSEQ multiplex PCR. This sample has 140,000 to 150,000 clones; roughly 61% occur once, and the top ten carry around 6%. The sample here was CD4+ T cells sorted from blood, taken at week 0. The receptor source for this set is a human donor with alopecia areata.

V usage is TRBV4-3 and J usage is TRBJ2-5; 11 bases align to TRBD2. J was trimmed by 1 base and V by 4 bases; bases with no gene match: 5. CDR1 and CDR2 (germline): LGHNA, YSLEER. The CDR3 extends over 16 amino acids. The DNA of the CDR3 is TGCGCCAGCAGCCTTGCACTAGCGGGGGCCCAAGAGACCCAGTACTTC. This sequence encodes CASSLALAGAQETQYF.

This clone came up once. In DNA form, the CDR3 reads TGCAGCGGGGGACAGGAGGGCTATGGCTACACCTTC. It codes for CSGGQEGYGYTF. V and J are TRBV29-1 and TRBJ1-2; 8 positions agree with TRBD1. The germline V gene has CDR1 SQVTM and CDR2 ANQGSEA. V lost 7 bases, J lost 4 bases, and 5 bases stayed unmatched. The CDR3 consists of 12 residues.

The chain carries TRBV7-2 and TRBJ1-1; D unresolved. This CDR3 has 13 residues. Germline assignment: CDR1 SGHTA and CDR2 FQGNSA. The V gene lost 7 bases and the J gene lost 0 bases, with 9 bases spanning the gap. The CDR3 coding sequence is TGTGCCAGCAAGCCGTATTTGAACACTGAAGCTTTCTTT. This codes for CASKPYLNTEAFF.

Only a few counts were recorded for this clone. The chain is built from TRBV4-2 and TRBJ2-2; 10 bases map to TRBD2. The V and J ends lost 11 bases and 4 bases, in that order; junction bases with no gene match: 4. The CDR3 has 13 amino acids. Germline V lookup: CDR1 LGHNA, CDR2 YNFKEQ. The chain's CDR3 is CAVGTSVTGELFF. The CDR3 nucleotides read TGTGCCGTCGGGACTAGCGTCACCGGGGAGCTGTTTTTT.

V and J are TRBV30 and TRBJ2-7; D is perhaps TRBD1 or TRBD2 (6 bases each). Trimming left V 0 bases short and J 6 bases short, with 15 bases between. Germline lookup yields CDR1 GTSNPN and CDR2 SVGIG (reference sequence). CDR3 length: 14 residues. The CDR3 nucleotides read TGTGCCTGGAGTGTACAAGGGGGGACTGGCGAGCAGTACTTC. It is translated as CAWSVQGGTGEQYF.

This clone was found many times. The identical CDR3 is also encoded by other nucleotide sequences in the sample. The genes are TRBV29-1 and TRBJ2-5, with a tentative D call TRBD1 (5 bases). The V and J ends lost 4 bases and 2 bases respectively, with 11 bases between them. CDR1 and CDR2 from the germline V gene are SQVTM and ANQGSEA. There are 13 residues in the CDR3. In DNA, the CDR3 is TGCAGCGTTGCAAGGGGCCTTCAAGAGACCCAGTACTTC. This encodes CSVARGLQETQYF.

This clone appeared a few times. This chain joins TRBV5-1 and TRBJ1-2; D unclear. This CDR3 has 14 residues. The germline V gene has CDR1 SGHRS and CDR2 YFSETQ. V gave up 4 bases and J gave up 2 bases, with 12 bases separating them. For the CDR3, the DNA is TGCGCCAGCAGCCGTTTCCCCCAGAACTATGGCTACACCTTC. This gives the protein CASSRFPQNYGYTF.

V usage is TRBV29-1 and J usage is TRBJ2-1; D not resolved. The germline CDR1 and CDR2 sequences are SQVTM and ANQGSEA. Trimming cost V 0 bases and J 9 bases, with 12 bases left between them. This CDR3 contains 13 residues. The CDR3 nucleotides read TGCAGCGTTGAAGAGGTAGGGAAGGGTGAGCAGTTCTTC. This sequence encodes CSVEEVGKGEQFF.

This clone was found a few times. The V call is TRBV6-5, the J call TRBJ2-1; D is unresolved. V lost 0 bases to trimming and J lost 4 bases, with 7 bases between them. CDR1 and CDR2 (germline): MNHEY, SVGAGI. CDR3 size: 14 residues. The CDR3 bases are TGTGCCAGCAGTTACTCGTCCAGTTACAATGAGCAGTTCTTC. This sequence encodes CASSYSSSYNEQFF.

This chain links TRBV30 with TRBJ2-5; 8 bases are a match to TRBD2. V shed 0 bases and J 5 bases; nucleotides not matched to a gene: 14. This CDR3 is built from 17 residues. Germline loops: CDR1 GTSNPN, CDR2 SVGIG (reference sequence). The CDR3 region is CAWSVRGGGGPVETQYF. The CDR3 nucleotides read TGTGCCTGGAGTGTACGCGGTGGCGGGGGGCCGGTGGAGACCCAGTACTTC. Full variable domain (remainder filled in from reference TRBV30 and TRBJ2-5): SQTIHQWPATLVQPVGSPLSLECTVEGTSNPNLYWYRQAAGRGLQLLFYSVGIGQISSEVPQNLSASRPQDRQFILSSKKLLLSDSGFYLCAWSVRGGGGPVETQYFGPGTRLLVL.

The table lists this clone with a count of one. CDR3 DNA sequence: TGCAGCGTTGAAGATGGAACCACTGAAGCTTTCTTT. As protein: CSVEDGTTEAFF. This chain uses TRBV29-1 with TRBJ1-1; D is unresolved. CDR3 length: 12 residues. The germline V gene has CDR1 SQVTM and CDR2 ANQGSEA. The V end lost 0 bases, the J end lost 4 bases, and 6 bases lay between the germline ends.

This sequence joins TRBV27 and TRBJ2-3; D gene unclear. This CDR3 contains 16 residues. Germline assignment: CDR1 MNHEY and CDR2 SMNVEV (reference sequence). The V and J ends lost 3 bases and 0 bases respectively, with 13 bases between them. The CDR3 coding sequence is TGTGCCAGCAGTTTGGAGCTTGATTCTAGCACAGATACGCAGTATTTT. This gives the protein CASSLELDSSTDTQYF.

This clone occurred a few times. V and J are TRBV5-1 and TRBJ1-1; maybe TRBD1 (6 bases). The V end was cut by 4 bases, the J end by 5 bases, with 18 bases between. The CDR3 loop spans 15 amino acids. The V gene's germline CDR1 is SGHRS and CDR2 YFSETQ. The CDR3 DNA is TGCGCCAGCAGCGAACGACAGGTTCCGGGGACTGAAGCTTTCTTT. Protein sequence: CASSERQVPGTEAFF.

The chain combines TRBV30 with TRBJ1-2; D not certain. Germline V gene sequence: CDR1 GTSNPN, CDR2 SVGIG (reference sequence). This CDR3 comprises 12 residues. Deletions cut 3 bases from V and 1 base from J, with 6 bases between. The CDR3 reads CAWRRVNYGYTF. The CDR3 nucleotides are TGTGCCTGGAGGCGTGTTAACTATGGCTACACCTTC.

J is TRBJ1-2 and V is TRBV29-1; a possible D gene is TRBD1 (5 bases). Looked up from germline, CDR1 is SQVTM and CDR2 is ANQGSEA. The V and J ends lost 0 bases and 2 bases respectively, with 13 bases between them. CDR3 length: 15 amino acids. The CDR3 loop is CSVEEGLGRNYGYTF. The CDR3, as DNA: TGCAGCGTTGAAGAGGGGCTAGGACGGAACTATGGCTACACCTTC.

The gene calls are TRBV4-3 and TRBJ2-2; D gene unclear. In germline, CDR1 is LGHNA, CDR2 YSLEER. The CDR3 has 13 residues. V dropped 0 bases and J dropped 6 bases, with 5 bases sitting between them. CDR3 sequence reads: CASSQDRAGELFF. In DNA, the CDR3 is TGCGCCAGCAGCCAAGATAGGGCCGGGGAGCTGTTTTTT.

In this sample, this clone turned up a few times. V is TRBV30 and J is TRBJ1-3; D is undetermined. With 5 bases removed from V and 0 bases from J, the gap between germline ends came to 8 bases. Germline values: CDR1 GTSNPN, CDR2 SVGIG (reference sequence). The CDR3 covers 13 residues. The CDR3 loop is CAWGRYSGNTIYF. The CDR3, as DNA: TGTGCCTGGGGCAGATACTCTGGAAACACCATATATTTT.

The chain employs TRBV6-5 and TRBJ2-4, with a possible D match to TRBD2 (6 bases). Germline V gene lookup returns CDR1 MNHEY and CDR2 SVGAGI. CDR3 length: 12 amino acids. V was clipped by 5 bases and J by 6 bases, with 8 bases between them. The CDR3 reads CASSLGGNIQYF. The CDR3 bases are TGTGCCAGCAGTCTCGGGGGAAACATTCAGTACTTC.

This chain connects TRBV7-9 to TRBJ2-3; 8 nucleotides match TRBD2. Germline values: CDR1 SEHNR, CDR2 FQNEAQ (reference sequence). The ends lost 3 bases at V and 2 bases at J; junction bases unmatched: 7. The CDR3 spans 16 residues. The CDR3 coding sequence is TGTGCCAGCAGCTTCGAAAGCGGGGGATACACAGATACGCAGTATTTT. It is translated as CASSFESGGYTDTQYF.

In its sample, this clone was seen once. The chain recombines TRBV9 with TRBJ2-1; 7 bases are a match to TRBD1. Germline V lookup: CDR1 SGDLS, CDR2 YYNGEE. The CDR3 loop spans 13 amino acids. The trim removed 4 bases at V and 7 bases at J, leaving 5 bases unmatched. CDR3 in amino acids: CASSLHRGNEQFF. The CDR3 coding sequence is TGTGCCAGCAGCTTGCACAGGGGAAATGAGCAGTTCTTC.

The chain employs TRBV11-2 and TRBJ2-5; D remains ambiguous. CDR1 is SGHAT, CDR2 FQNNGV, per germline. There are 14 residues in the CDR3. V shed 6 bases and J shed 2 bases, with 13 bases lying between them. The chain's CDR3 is CASRTWAVQETQYF. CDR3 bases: TGTGCCAGCAGGACCTGGGCGGTTCAAGAGACCCAGTACTTC.

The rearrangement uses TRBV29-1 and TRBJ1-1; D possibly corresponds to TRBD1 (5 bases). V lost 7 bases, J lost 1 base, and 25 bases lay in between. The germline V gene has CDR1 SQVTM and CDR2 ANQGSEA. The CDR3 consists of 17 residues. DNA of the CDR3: TGCAGCGCTGATAAGACTATAGGGTTGGGGACGAACACTGAAGCTTTCTTT. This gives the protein CSADKTIGLGTNTEAFF. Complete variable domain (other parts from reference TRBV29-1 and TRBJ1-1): SAVISQKPSRDICQRGTSLTIQCQVDSQVTMMFWYRQQPGQSLTLIATANQGSEATYESGFVIDKFPISRPNLTFSTLTVSNMSPEDSSIYLCSADKTIGLGTNTEAFFGQGTRLTVV.

The CDR3 reads CAVGTAETQYF. The DNA of the CDR3 is TGTGCCGTGGGGACTGCGGAGACCCAGTACTTC. V usage is TRBV15 and J usage is TRBJ2-5; a possible D gene is TRBD2 (6 bases). This CDR3 is built from 11 residues. V was pared by 11 bases and J by 5 bases, with 12 bases between. The germline V gene encodes CDR1 LNHNV and CDR2 YYDKDF (reference sequence). The variable domain in full, with the rest retrieved from reference TRBV15 and TRBJ2-5, is DAMVIQNPRYQVTQFGKPVTLSCSQTLNHNVMYWYQQKSSQAPKLLFHYYDKDFNNEADTPDNFQSRRPNTSFCFLDIRSPGLGDTAMYLCAVGTAETQYFGPGTRLLVL.

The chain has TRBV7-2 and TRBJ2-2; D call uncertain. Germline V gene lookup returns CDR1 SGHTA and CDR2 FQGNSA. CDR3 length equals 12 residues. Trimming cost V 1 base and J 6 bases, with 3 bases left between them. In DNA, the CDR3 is TGTGCCAGCAGCTTAGTACCCGGGGAGCTGTTTTTT. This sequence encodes CASSLVPGELFF.

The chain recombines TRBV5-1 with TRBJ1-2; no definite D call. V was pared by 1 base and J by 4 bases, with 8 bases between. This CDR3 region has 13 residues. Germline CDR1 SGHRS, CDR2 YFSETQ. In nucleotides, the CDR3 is TGCGCCAGCAGCTTGTCCGGCAGCTATGGCTACACCTTC. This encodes CASSLSGSYGYTF.